This T cell receptor beta chain emerged from a study of T-cell reconstitution after alpha-beta-depleted transplantation in children. CDR1 and CDR2 from the germline V gene are MNHEY and SMNVEV (reference sequence). V was clipped by 3 bases and J by 1 base; unmatched bases: 4. The CDR3 has 17 residues. This clonotype was found many times. Its target is not known. Study observations and caveats: Some patients owed their high day-60 TCRbeta diversity to surviving recipient T cells and thymic progenitors. Expanded clones from the graft, numbering several hundred, reportedly supplied alpha-beta T cells about two months after transplant. One year after transplant, T-cell counts and diversity came mostly from newly produced T cells.

Molecular barcoding with unique molecular identifiers was used for the TCRbeta library. Via MiXCR, TCRdb re-called the PCR reads, giving one row per CDR3 protein. The sample lists 500,000 to 750,000 distinct CDR3 sequences, roughly 13% occurring once. This chain joins TRBV27 and TRBJ2-1; 12 nucleotides match TRBD2. The sample was PBMCs, mostly from graft donor cells, taken 360 days after TCRalphabeta/CD19-depleted stem cell transplant. The sequence was collected from a male patient younger than 18 who had a stem cell transplant for acute myeloid leukemia, so the T cells may come from the graft donor. The CDR3 sequence: CASSLTSGGSSYNEQFF. CDR3 in DNA: TGTGCCAGCAGTTTGACTAGCGGGGGTTCTTCCTACAATGAGCAGTTCTTC.